The rows below give T cell receptor beta chains drawn from one sample of a study of OX40 agonist ivuxolimab in advanced cancers. Using immunoSEQ multiplex PCR, the repertoire was profiled, and TCRdb retains in-frame clones only, with some absent. The profile covers more than 70,000 clones, with about 89% appearing a single time and more than 8.5% taken by the ten largest. Sequenced material: CD4+ or CD8+ T cells sorted from blood, taken in a trial of the OX40 agonist ivuxolimab. The receptors come from an adult with an advanced solid tumor such as melanoma, head and neck, liver or kidney cancer. The CDR3 runs from the conserved cysteine through the conserved F or W. Fields, in order: J gene, clone size, V gene, D gene, CDR3 DNA, CDR3 protein. A D gene is named only where the DNA matches it firmly. Size is stated for part of the rows, as once, few or many counts, or as a class when the clone is expanded.

J gene: TRBJ2-2
clone size: .
V gene: TRBV4-1
D gene: TRBD2
CDR3 DNA: TGCGCCAGCCGCTCGACTAGCGGGGGGCGGGTCACCGGGGAGCTGTTTTTT
CDR3 protein: CASRSTSGGRVTGELFF

J gene: TRBJ2-5
clone size: .
V gene: TRBV9
D gene: TRBD1
CDR3 DNA: TGTGCCAGCAGCGTAGGGACAGGGAGTGGAGAGACCCAGTACTTC
CDR3 protein: CASSVGTGSGETQYF

J gene: TRBJ2-1
clone size: .
V gene: TRBV4-1
D gene: TRBD2
CDR3 DNA: TGCGCCAGCAGCCACCTTCAGGCGGGACTAGCCTACAATGAGCAGTTCTTC
CDR3 protein: CASSHLQAGLAYNEQFF

J gene: TRBJ2-5
clone size: .
V gene: TRBV6-5
D gene: .
CDR3 DNA: TGTGCCAGCAGGGTATCGGGACTCAGCGAGACCCAGTACTTC
CDR3 protein: CASRVSGLSETQYF

J gene: TRBJ2-2
clone size: .
V gene: TRBV5-1
D gene: .
CDR3 DNA: TGCGCCAGCAGCTTGGGCCCGGAGAACACCGGGGAGCTGTTTTTT
CDR3 protein: CASSLGPENTGELFF

J gene: TRBJ2-1
clone size: .
V gene: TRBV19
D gene: TRBD2
CDR3 DNA: TGTGCCAGTAGTCCTAGCGGGAGCCCGGGCAATGAGCAGTTCTTC
CDR3 protein: CASSPSGSPGNEQFF

J gene: TRBJ2-7
clone size: .
V gene: TRBV2
D gene: TRBD1
CDR3 DNA: TGTGCCAGCAGAGAGACAGGGGGGGTCCGTGAGCAGTACTTC
CDR3 protein: CASRETGGVREQYF

J gene: TRBJ2-5
clone size: .
V gene: TRBV5-8
D gene: TRBD2
CDR3 DNA: TGTGCCAGCAGCGTGGGACTAGCGGGTTCCCAAGAGACCCAGTACTTC
CDR3 protein: CASSVGLAGSQETQYF

J gene: TRBJ2-1
clone size: .
V gene: TRBV12-5
D gene: TRBD2
CDR3 DNA: TGTGCTAGTGGTTTGGTAGGGCGGGGGACCTACAATGAGCAGTTCTTC
CDR3 protein: CASGLVGRGTYNEQFF

J gene: TRBJ2-7
clone size: few
V gene: TRBV11-2
D gene: TRBD2
CDR3 DNA: TGTGCCAGCAGCTTTAAGACTAGCGGGAATTGGGCCTACGAGCAGTACTTC
CDR3 protein: CASSFKTSGNWAYEQYF

J gene: TRBJ1-2
clone size: .
V gene: TRBV2
D gene: .
CDR3 DNA: TGTGCCAGCAGTGTTATAGCTAACTATGGCTACACCTTC
CDR3 protein: CASSVIANYGYTF

J gene: TRBJ2-3
clone size: .
V gene: TRBV7-9
D gene: TRBD2
CDR3 DNA: TGTGCCAGCAGCTTGTTTGTAGCGGGAGTGGGTGCAGATACGCAGTATTTT
CDR3 protein: CASSLFVAGVGADTQYF

J gene: TRBJ2-3
clone size: .
V gene: TRBV29-1
D gene: .
CDR3 DNA: TGCAGCGTTGGGGGGGCCGATGATACGCAGTATTTT
CDR3 protein: CSVGGADDTQYF

J gene: TRBJ1-1
clone size: .
V gene: TRBV5-1
D gene: .
CDR3 DNA: TGCGCCAGCAGCCTGACAGGGAACACTGAAGCTTTCTTT
CDR3 protein: CASSLTGNTEAFF

J gene: TRBJ2-5
clone size: few
V gene: TRBV6-1
D gene: .
CDR3 DNA: TGTGCCAGCAGTGATCCCGGCCGCCTATTCAAAGAGACCCAGTACTTC
CDR3 protein: CASSDPGRLFKETQYF

J gene: TRBJ2-3
clone size: .
V gene: TRBV28
D gene: .
CDR3 DNA: TGTGCCAGCAGTTTAGGGGGGGCAGGCACAGATACGCAGTATTTT
CDR3 protein: CASSLGGAGTDTQYF

J gene: TRBJ1-1
clone size: .
V gene: TRBV5-1
D gene: TRBD1
CDR3 DNA: TGCGCCAGCAGTTTACAGGGGGCGGGCACTGAAGCTTTCTTT
CDR3 protein: CASSLQGAGTEAFF

J gene: TRBJ1-2
clone size: .
V gene: TRBV28
D gene: .
CDR3 DNA: TGTGCCAGCAGTTTTACGTTTGGGGAGAACTATGGCTACACCTTC
CDR3 protein: CASSFTFGENYGYTF

J gene: TRBJ2-1
clone size: .
V gene: TRBV9
D gene: TRBD1
CDR3 DNA: TGTGCCAGCACCACGAACAGGGGTAATGAGCAGTTCTTC
CDR3 protein: CASTTNRGNEQFF

J gene: TRBJ1-1
clone size: .
V gene: TRBV5-5
D gene: .
CDR3 DNA: TGTGCCAGCAGCTTGGCCCTTGGGGGAAACACTGAAGCTTTCTTT
CDR3 protein: CASSLALGGNTEAFF

J gene: TRBJ1-1
clone size: .
V gene: TRBV7-2
D gene: .
CDR3 DNA: TGTGCCAGCAGCTATAAGTTGACAGGATGGGCCACTGAAGCTTTCTTT
CDR3 protein: CASSYKLTGWATEAFF

J gene: TRBJ1-1
clone size: few
V gene: TRBV18
D gene: .
CDR3 DNA: TGTGCCAGCTCACCATCACCGGGGCCGAACACTGAAGCTTTCTTT
CDR3 protein: CASSPSPGPNTEAFF

J gene: TRBJ2-5
clone size: .
V gene: TRBV2
D gene: TRBD2
CDR3 DNA: TGTGCCAGCAGCGCGACTAGCGGGGGTGGAGAGACCCAGTACTTC
CDR3 protein: CASSATSGGGETQYF

J gene: TRBJ2-3
clone size: .
V gene: TRBV5-1
D gene: .
CDR3 DNA: TGCGCCAGCAGTTCCGGAGTGGCCACAGATACGCAGTATTTT
CDR3 protein: CASSSGVATDTQYF

J gene: TRBJ1-4
clone size: .
V gene: TRBV19
D gene: TRBD1
CDR3 DNA: TGTGCCAGTACCTACTTACAGGGGGCGAGGAATGAAAAACTGTTTTTT
CDR3 protein: CASTYLQGARNEKLFF

J gene: TRBJ2-1
clone size: .
V gene: TRBV6-6
D gene: TRBD1
CDR3 DNA: TGTGCCAGCAGTTACGCGATCAGGGGGAATAATGAGCAGTTCTTC
CDR3 protein: CASSYAIRGNNEQFF

J gene: TRBJ2-2
clone size: once
V gene: TRBV29-1
D gene: TRBD1
CDR3 DNA: TGCAGCGTTAAGTACTCCGGGACAGGGAACACCGGGGAGCTGTTTTTT
CDR3 protein: CSVKYSGTGNTGELFF

J gene: TRBJ1-4
clone size: .
V gene: TRBV6-6
D gene: TRBD1
CDR3 DNA: TGTGCCAGCAGTTACAACAGGGGGCTGGGTGAAAAACTGTTTTTT
CDR3 protein: CASSYNRGLGEKLFF

J gene: TRBJ2-7
clone size: .
V gene: TRBV5-1
D gene: .
CDR3 DNA: TGCGCCAGCAGCTATGGGAACGGCGAGCAGTACTTC
CDR3 protein: CASSYGNGEQYF

J gene: TRBJ1-2
clone size: once
V gene: TRBV7-9
D gene: .
CDR3 DNA: TGTGCCAGCAGCCACAGGCCCTCCTATGGCTACACCTTC
CDR3 protein: CASSHRPSYGYTF

J gene: TRBJ1-5
clone size: few
V gene: TRBV5-4
D gene: TRBD1
CDR3 DNA: TGTGCCAGCAGCTCTCGTCCCGACAGGGTGGATCAGCCCCAGCATTTT
CDR3 protein: CASSSRPDRVDQPQHF

J gene: TRBJ2-7
clone size: .
V gene: TRBV5-1
D gene: .
CDR3 DNA: TGCGCCAGCTCAGAGAGCCTCGGGACACCCGAAGATTACGAGCAGTACTTC
CDR3 protein: CASSESLGTPEDYEQYF

J gene: TRBJ2-2
clone size: .
V gene: TRBV6-5
D gene: .
CDR3 DNA: TGTGCCAGCAGTTATTCCGGGGCAGACACCGGGGAGCTGTTTTTT
CDR3 protein: CASSYSGADTGELFF

J gene: TRBJ1-5
clone size: few
V gene: TRBV2
D gene: .
CDR3 DNA: TGTGCCAGCAGGGGCGGGCCAGTCGGTCCCCAGCATTTT
CDR3 protein: CASRGGPVGPQHF